This T cell receptor (beta chain) was captured in a study of blood T cell repertoires in COVID-19 (dated by TCRdb to the early 2020s). Some background on the complete study: Collaborator samples came from the United States, Italy and Spain and covered acute and convalescent phases of COVID-19. The prospective study material was composed of cDNA or gDNA derived from T cells, B-cell-depleted T cells, or PBMCs. Deeply sampled blood TCRbeta repertoires from subjects exposed to, actively infected with, or recovered from COVID-19 were included in the dataset. The repertoires were made available in a free public database intended to serve as a resource for research on the immune response to SARS-CoV-2. Samples were obtained from the ongoing ImmuneRACE study (first 160 participants) and from 1,254 subjects provided by 6 global collaborators. The sample metadata nearly always contained a de-identified subject ID, COVID-19 status, age in years and sex. Where HLA class I and class II types were available, the types were taken from metadata supplied by the sample provider, not from assay-based typing.

The study at large found these results: The amount of clinical and demographic metadata varied by source and participant and was provided uncurated.

This clone was seen once. Its binding antigen is unknown. No base quality values were provided; no much bigger clone lies one nucleotide off. V trim: 0 bases; J trim: 7 bases; unmatched bases: 3. From the cysteine through the phenylalanine, the CDR3 covers 14 amino acids. Just the 42-base CDR3 DNA is kept, in frame starting at base 1. CDR1 and CDR2, per the germline V gene (reference sequence), are GTSNPN and SVGIG. Each collaborating institution followed its own protocols to collect whole blood in K2EDTA tubes. For TCRbeta analysis, collaborator samples were shipped as frozen whole blood, as isolated PBMCs, or as DNA extracted from either sample type. The immunoSEQ Assay, a bias-controlled multiplex PCR, was used to amplify TCRbeta CDR3 regions from genomic DNA. For the original study's pipeline: Within the assay, amplification of reference gene primers was used to estimate how many nucleated cells each sample contained. To quantify the absolute abundance of each unique TCRbeta CDR3 rearrangement, sequence reads were collapsed and filtered. For each sample, productive Simpson clonality was calculated as the square root of Simpson's diversity index over productive rearrangements. TCRdb retrieved this table from immuneACCESS and kept in-frame rearrangements only. Not all clones are present; in checked studies, unresolved V genes account for under half, and no reason is known for the remainder. V, J and clone size derive from that table, while D and trimming were established from the DNA sequence. The sample contains roughly 180,000 clones, approximately 88% of them found a single time. The biggest ten clones account for 4% of the sample.

This clonotype originated in a woman in her 30s with acute or convalescent COVID-19. The chain uses TRBV30 and TRBJ2-1, with TRBD2 matching 10 junction bases. Sequencing input: peripheral blood. This receptor has the CDR3 CAWSVAGGRNEQFF. The DNA sequence follows: TGTGCCTGGAGTGTAGCGGGAGGGCGGAATGAGCAGTTCTTC.